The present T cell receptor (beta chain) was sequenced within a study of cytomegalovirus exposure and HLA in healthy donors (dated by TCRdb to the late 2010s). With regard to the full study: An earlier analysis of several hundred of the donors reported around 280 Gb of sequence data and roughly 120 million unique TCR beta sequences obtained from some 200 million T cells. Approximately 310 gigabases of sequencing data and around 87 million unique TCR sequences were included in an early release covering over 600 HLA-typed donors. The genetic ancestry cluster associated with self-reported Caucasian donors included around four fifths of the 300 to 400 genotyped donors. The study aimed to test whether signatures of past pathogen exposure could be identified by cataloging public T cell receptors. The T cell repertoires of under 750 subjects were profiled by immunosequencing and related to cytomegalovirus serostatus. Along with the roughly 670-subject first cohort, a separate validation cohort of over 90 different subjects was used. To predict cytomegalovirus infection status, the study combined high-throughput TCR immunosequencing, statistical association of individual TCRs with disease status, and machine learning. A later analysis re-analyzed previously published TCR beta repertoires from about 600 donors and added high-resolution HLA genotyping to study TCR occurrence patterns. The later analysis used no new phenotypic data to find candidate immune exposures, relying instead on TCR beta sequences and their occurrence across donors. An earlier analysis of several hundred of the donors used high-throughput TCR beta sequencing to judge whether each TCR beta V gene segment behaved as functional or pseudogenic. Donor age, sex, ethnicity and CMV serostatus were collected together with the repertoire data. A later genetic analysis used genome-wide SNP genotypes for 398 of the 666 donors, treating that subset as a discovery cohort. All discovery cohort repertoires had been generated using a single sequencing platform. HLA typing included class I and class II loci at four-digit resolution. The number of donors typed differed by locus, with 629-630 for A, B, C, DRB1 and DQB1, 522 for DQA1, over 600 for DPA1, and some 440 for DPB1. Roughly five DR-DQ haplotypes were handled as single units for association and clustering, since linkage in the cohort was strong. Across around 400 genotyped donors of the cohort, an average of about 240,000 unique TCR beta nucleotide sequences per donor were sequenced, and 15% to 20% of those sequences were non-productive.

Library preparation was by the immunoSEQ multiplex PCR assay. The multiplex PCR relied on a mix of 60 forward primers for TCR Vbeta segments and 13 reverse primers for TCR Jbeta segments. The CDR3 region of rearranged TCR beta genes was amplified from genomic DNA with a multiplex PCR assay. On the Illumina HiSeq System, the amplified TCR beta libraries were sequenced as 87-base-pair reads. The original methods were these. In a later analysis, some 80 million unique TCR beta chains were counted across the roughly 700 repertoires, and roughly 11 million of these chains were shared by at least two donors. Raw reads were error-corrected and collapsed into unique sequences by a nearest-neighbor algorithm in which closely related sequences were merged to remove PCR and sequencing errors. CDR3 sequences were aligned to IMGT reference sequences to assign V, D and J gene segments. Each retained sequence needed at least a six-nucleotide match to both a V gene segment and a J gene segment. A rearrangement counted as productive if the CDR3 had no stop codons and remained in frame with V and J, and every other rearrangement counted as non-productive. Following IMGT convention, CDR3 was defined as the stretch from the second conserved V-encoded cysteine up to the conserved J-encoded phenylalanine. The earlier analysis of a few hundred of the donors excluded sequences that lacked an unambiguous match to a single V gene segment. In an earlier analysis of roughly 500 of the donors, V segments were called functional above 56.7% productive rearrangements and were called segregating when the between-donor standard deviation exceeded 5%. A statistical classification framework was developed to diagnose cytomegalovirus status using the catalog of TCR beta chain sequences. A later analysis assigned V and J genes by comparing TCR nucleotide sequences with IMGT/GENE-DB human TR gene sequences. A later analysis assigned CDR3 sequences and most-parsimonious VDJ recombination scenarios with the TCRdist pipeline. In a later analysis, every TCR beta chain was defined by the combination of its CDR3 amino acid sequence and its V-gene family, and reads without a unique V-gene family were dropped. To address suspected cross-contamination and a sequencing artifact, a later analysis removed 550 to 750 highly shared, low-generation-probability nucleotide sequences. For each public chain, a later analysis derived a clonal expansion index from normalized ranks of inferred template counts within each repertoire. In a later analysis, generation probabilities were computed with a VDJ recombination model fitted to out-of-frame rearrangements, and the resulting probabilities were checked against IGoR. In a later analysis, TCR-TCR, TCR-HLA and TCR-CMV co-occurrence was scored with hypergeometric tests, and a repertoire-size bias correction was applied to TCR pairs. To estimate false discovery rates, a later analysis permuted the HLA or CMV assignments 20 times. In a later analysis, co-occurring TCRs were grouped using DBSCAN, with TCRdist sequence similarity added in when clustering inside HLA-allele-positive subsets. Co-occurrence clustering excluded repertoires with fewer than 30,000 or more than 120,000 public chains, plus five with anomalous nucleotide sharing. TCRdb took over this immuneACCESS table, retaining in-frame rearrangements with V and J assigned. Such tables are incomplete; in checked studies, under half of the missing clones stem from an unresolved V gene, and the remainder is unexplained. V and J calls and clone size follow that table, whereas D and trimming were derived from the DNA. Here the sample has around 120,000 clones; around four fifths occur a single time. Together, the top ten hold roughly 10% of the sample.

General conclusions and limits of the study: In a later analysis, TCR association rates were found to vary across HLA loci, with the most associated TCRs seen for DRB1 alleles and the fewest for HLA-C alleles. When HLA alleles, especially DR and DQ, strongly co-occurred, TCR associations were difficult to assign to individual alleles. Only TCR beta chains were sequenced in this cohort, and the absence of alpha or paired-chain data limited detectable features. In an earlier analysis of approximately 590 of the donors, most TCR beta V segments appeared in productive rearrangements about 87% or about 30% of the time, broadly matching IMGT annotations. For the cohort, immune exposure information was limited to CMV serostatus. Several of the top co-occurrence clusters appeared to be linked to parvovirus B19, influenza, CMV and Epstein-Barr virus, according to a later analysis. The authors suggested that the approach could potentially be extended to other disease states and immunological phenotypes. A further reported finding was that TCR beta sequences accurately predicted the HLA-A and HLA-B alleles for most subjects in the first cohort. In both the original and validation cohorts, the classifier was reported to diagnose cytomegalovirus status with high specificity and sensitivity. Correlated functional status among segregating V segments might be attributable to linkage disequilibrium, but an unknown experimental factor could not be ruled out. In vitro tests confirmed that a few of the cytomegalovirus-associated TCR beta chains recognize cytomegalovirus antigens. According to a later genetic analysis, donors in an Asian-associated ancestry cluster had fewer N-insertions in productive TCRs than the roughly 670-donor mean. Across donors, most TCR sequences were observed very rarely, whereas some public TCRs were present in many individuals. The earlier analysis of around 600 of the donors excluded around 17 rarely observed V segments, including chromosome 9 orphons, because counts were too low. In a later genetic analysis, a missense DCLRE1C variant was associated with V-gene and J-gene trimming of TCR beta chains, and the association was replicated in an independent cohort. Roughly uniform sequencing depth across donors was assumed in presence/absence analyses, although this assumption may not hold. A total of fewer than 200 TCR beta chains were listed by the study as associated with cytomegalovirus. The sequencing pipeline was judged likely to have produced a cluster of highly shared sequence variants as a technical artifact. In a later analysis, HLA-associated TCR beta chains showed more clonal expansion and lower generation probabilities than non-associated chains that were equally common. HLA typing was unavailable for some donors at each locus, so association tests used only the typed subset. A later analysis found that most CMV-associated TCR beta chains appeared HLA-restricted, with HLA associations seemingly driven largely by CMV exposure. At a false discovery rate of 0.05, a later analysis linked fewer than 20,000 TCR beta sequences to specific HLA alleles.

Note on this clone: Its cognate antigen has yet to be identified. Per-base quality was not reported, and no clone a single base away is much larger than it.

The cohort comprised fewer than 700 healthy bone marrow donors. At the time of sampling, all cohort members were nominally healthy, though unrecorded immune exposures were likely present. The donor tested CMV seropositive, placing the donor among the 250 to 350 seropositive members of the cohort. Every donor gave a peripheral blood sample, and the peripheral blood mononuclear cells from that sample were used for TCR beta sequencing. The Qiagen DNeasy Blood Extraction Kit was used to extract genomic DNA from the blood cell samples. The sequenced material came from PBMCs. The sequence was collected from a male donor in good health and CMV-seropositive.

The encoded CDR3 is CASSSPRQGFGEKLFF. The DNA sequence is TGTGCCAGCAGTTCCCCCCGACAGGGGTTTGGAGAAAAACTGTTTTTT. This receptor chain uses TRBV28 and TRBJ1-4; TRBD1 lines up with 8 middle nucleotides. From its cysteine to its phenylalanine, the CDR3 spans 16 amino acids. The CDR3 DNA has 48 bases and is translated from base 1. The junction shows trimming of 4 bases on V and 8 bases on J, and the gene matches do not reach 12 bases of it. Sequences MDHEN (CDR1) and SYDVKM (CDR2) are obtained from the germline V gene.